This TCR beta chain was observed in a study of blood T cell repertoires in COVID-19. Study context: Whether acute or convalescent, the COVID-19 samples came from the United States, Italy and Spain. PBMCs, B-cell-depleted T cells, or T cells were the source of the cDNA or gDNA that made up the material.

TCRdb's table, derived via immunoSEQ multiplex PCR, lists solely in-frame clones and lacks some. Of 250,000 to 350,000 clones listed, around nine tenths were seen once; the top ten hold approximately 4%. With 0 bases clipped from V and 6 bases from J, the junction kept 6 bases outside the gene matches. This CDR3 has 16 residues. Germline lookup yields CDR1 SGHDN and CDR2 FVKESK. The J gene is TRBJ2-1, the V gene TRBV14; 9 bases are a match to TRBD1. The TCR originated in a woman aged 45-60 years with active or convalescent COVID-19. Material: peripheral blood. In nucleotides, the CDR3 is TGTGCCAGCAGCCAAGATTTAGGGACAGGGATCAATGAGCAGTTCTTC. Protein: CASSQDLGTGINEQFF.